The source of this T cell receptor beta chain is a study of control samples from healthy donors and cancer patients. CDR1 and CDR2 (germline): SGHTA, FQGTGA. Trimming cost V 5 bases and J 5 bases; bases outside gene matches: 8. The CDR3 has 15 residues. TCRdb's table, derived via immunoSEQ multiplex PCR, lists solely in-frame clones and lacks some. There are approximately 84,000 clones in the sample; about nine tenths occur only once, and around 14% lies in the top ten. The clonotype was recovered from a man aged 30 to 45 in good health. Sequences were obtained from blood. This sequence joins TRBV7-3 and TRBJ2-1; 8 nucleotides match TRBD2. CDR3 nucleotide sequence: TGTGCCAGCAGCCCGAACGGGAGGGCCGACAATGAGCAGTTCTTC. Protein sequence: CASSPNGRADNEQFF.